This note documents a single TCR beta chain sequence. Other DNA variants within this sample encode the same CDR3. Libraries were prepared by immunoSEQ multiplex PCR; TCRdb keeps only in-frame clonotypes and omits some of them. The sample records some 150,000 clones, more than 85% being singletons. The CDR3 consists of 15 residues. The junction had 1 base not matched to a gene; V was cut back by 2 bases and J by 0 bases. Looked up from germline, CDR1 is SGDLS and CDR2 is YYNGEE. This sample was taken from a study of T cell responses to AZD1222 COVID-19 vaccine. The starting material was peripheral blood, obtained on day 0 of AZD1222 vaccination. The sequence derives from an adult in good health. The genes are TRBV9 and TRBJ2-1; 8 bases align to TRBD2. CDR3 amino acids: CASSVSGISYNEQFF. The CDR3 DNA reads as TGTGCCAGCAGCGTTAGCGGGATCTCCTACAATGAGCAGTTCTTC.